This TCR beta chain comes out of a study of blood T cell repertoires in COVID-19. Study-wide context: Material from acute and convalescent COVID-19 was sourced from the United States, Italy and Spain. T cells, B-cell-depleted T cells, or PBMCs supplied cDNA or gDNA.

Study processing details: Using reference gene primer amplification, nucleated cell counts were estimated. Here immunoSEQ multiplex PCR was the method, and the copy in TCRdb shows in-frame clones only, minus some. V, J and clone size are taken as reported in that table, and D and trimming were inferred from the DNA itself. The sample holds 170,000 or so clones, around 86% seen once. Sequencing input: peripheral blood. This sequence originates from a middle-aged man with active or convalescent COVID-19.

Written as DNA, the CDR3 is TGCGCCAGCCTTACCGGGACAGGGGAGCCTAGCACCGGGGAGCTGTTTTTT. It codes for CASLTGTGEPSTGELFF. The chain couples TRBV5-1 to TRBJ2-2; 10 bases agree with TRBD1. The CDR3 covers 17 residues. The V and J ends lost 7 bases and 4 bases, in that order; junction bases with no gene match: 13. Germline V gives CDR1 SGHRS, CDR2 YFSETQ. The complete variable domain, with remaining parts taken from reference TRBV5-1 and TRBJ2-2, reads KAGVTQTPRYLIKTRGQQVTLSCSPISGHRSVSWYQQTPGQGLQFLFEYFSETQRNKGNFPGRFSGRQFSNSRSEMNVSTLELGDSALYLCASLTGTGEPSTGELFFGEGSRLTVL.